The 5 T cell receptor beta chains reported below all come from one sample, sequenced in a study of CD8 T cells in Susac syndrome. Random hexamers were used to reverse transcribe about 0.5 to 1 ug of RNA. TCRdb redid the calling of the immunoSEQ multiplex PCR reads with MiXCR, one entry per CDR3 protein. The data show 95,000 to 150,000 distinct CDR3 sequences, about 95% seen once. The sample was CD8+ T cells from PBMCs. These receptors were collected from a human donor with Susac syndrome.

The chain recombines TRBV7-6 with TRBJ2-3; possibly TRBD2 for D (5 bases). This CDR3 has 16 residues. V gave up 1 base and J gave up 5 bases, with 16 bases separating them. The V gene's germline CDR1 is SGHVS and CDR2 FNYEAQ. The CDR3 nucleotides are TGTGCCAGCAGCTTAGGGAGCGGCCTCAAGGGAGATACGCAGTATTTT. This codes for CASSLGSGLKGDTQYF.

J is TRBJ2-3 and V is TRBV4-1; D not certain. The germline V gene has CDR1 MGHRA and CDR2 YSYEKL. This CDR3 region has 14 residues. The V end lost 4 bases, the J end lost 5 bases, and 13 bases lay between the germline ends. This chain's CDR3 is CASSPQKAQDTQYF. CDR3 nucleotides: TGCGCCAGCAGCCCACAGAAGGCTCAAGATACGCAGTATTTT.

The table lists this clonotype with a few counts. The genes are TRBV14 and TRBJ2-1, with 7 bases fitting TRBD2. CDR1 is SGHDN and CDR2 is FVKESK in the germline V gene. V lost 4 bases, J lost 9 bases, and 6 bases stayed unmatched. There are 13 residues in the CDR3. The CDR3 coding sequence is TGTGCCAGCAGCCCAGCGGGGAGCACTGAGCAGTTCTTC. The encoded protein is CASSPAGSTEQFF. Looking up the rest from reference TRBV14 and TRBJ2-1 gives the full variable domain: EAGVTQFPSHSVIEKGQTVTLRCDPISGHDNLYWYRRVMGKEIKFLLHFVKESKQDESGMPNNRFLAERTGGTYSTLKVQPAELEDSGVYFCASSPAGSTEQFFGPGTRLTVL.

This clonotype was counted only a few times. The chain couples TRBV7-8 to TRBJ2-2; the D is unclear. Germline loops: CDR1 SGHVS, CDR2 FQNEAQ. V shed 1 base and J shed 3 bases, with 6 bases lying between them. This CDR3 contains 14 residues. CDR3 sequence (DNA): TGTGCCAGCAGCTTAGGTCCTTACACCGGGGAGCTGTTTTTT. It translates to CASSLGPYTGELFF.

This chain uses TRBV5-1 with TRBJ2-1; 7 bases are a match to TRBD1. The CDR3 is made up of 14 amino acids. V was pared by 7 bases and J by 1 base, with 5 bases of the junction left unmatched. Germline V gene lookup returns CDR1 SGHRS and CDR2 YFSETQ. Here the CDR3 reads CASSPDRSYNEQFF. The CDR3 DNA sequence: TGCGCCAGCTCCCCGGACAGGTCCTACAATGAGCAGTTCTTC.